This TCR beta chain was identified during a study of T cell responses to AZD1222 COVID-19 vaccine. Germline V gene lookup returns CDR1 LGHDT and CDR2 YNNKEL (reference sequence). V was clipped by 4 bases and J by 7 bases, with 13 bases between them. The CDR3 loop spans 14 amino acids. Study-wide results and limits: With dominance at 160-218 and 743-854, vaccine-associated CD4 TCRs spanned spike. It should be noted that donors were predominantly white British and more often female, and clonal diversity was possibly underestimated. Receipt of two AZD1222 doses was followed by a rise in Spike-specific TCR breadth and depth.

TCRdb's copy holds only in-frame clones and misses some; the assay was immunoSEQ multiplex PCR. Of some 140,000 clones in the sample, roughly 90% were seen once. As regards this clone: Its antigen is unidentified.

The genes are TRBV3-1 (or the pseudogene TRBV3-2) and TRBJ1-4; the D is unclear. Sequences were derived from peripheral blood, sampled on day 0 of AZD1222 vaccination. This TCR was sampled from an adult in good health. The CDR3 nucleotides are TGTGCCAGCAGCCCGGTCTCCCAGGCTGAAAAACTGTTTTTT. Translation: CASSPVSQAEKLFF.